This T cell receptor (beta chain) was identified during a study of cytomegalovirus exposure and HLA in healthy donors (dated by TCRdb to about 2017). Broadly, across the study: According to a later analysis, the 120 or so validation repertoires were produced on the same platform as the 666 repertoires of the first cohort. The study aimed to test whether cataloging public T cell receptors could reveal signatures of past pathogen exposure. In addition to the first cohort of 500 to 850 subjects, a separate validation cohort of approximately 120 different subjects was used. The study combined high-throughput TCR immunosequencing, statistical association of individual TCRs with disease status, and machine learning to predict cytomegalovirus infection status.

Points the paper makes about the study in general: A total of 150 or so TCR beta chains were listed by the study as associated with cytomegalovirus. A later analysis had no HLA typing for the validation cohort, so co-occurrence there was scored across all 120 repertoires. In vitro tests confirmed that a few of the cytomegalovirus-associated TCR beta chains recognize cytomegalovirus antigens. Most TCR sequences were seen in very few donors, while some public TCRs were found in many individuals. Cytomegalovirus status was reported to be diagnosed by the classifier with high specificity and sensitivity in both the original and validation cohorts. It was suggested by the authors that the approach could potentially be generalized to other disease states and immunological phenotypes. Of the cluster scores, about 94% were above 0 in a later analysis, which found that TCRs clustered in the first cohort also tended to co-occur in the roughly 130 validation repertoires.

V ends up 2 bases short and J 6 bases short, with an unmatched junction base count of 3. The CDR3 sequence holds 13 residues, the cysteine and phenylalanine included. The sequence is cut down to CDR3 DNA, 39 bases in frame from base 1. The germline V gene specifies MDHEN as CDR1 and SYDVKM as CDR2. Donors formed part of the validation cohort, which comprised about 130 subjects and was distinct from the first cohort of several hundred subjects. The protocol used for the library was the immunoSEQ multiplex PCR assay. In the original analysis: A statistical classification framework was developed to diagnose cytomegalovirus status using the catalog of TCR beta chain sequences. TCRdb provides this immuneACCESS table in a form limited to in-frame rearrangements. Some clones are lacking; in checked studies, under half of them reflect an unresolved V gene, and why the rest are absent is not known. For V, J and clone size, that table is used; D and trimming come from the DNA. This sample has fewer than 55,000 clones in its table, and roughly 92% of those were observed once. The ten biggest clones cover approximately 1.5% of the sample.

Remarks on this clone: Its antigen remains unidentified. Base qualities are missing; no much larger clone stands one base away.

The sequencing input was PBMCs. The chain was built from TRBV28 and TRBJ2-7; the junction holds 8 bases that match TRBD2. The TCR originated in a man between 18 and 35 years old in good health and CMV-seronegative. Here the CDR3 is given as CASSLSGSIEQYF. The DNA sequence is given as TGTGCCAGCAGTTTAAGCGGGAGCATCGAGCAGTACTTC.